These 18 T cell receptor beta chains originate from one sample sequenced in a study of long-term antiretroviral therapy in people with HIV. With survey level as its setting, the immunoSEQ assay was v3.0. The repertoire was sequenced with immunoSEQ multiplex PCR; TCRdb's copy has only in-frame clones and lacks some. Of over 30,000 clones in the sample, roughly 98% were seen once. Here the sequenced sample was unsorted PBMCs, taken 7.6 years after starting antiretroviral therapy. The receptors shown here come from a man aged 25-45 years with HIV.

J is TRBJ2-5 and V is TRBV25-1, with D possibly being TRBD1 (5 bases). The V gene lost 7 bases and the J gene lost 5 bases, with 23 bases spanning the gap. Looked up from germline, CDR1 is MGHDK and CDR2 is SYGVNS. The CDR3 runs to 16 residues. In DNA form, the CDR3 reads TGTGCCAGCACCCCCCAGGACACCTACCTCAAGGAGACCCAGTACTTC. Protein: CASTPQDTYLKETQYF.

The gene calls are TRBV27 and TRBJ2-3; D ambiguous. There are 15 residues in the CDR3. The germline V gene encodes CDR1 MNHEY and CDR2 SMNVEV (reference sequence). V gave up 3 bases and J gave up 1 base, with 11 bases separating them. CDR3 sequence: CASSFKTLGTDTQYF. In DNA form, the CDR3 reads TGTGCCAGCAGTTTCAAGACTCTCGGCACAGATACGCAGTATTTT.

The gene calls are TRBV6-6 and TRBJ2-5; 9 bases match TRBD1. Looked up from germline, CDR1 is MNHNY and CDR2 is SVGAGI (reference sequence). Losses at the gene ends were 6 bases for V and 5 bases for J; bases not matched to a gene: 7. The CDR3 sequence is 14 residues long. CDR3 coding DNA: TGTGCCAGCAGACTCGGGACAGGGTGGGAGACCCAGTACTTC. Amino acids: CASRLGTGWETQYF.

This chain connects TRBV2 to TRBJ2-4; D gene ambiguous. Per germline, CDR1 SNHLY and CDR2 FYNNEI. The V and J ends lost 6 bases and 0 bases respectively, with 9 bases between them. CDR3 length: 14 amino acids. This chain's CDR3 is CASRDGLAKNIQYF. In DNA form, the CDR3 reads TGTGCCAGCAGGGACGGCCTAGCCAAAAACATTCAGTACTTC.

This chain joins TRBV28 and TRBJ1-5, with 7 bases aligning to TRBD1. Germline-derived CDR1 and CDR2 are MDHEN and SYDVKM. The CDR3 is made up of 13 amino acids. V was pared by 6 bases and J by 9 bases, with 8 bases of the junction left unmatched. DNA of the CDR3: TGTGCCAGCAGACAACAGGGGCTCACGCCCCAGCATTTT. Translating gives CASRQQGLTPQHF.

The V call is TRBV29-1, the J call TRBJ2-2; the match to TRBD2 covers 7 bases. V lost 4 bases, J lost 1 base, and 6 bases stayed unmatched. Germline V gene lookup returns CDR1 SQVTM and CDR2 ANQGSEA. The CDR3 length is 15 residues. Here the CDR3 reads CSVVFASGNTGELFF. The DNA of the CDR3 is TGCAGCGTTGTATTTGCTAGCGGGAACACCGGGGAGCTGTTTTTT.

The V and J genes are TRBV4-2 and TRBJ2-7; D call uncertain. This CDR3 has 13 amino acids. The germline gives CDR1 LGHNA, CDR2 YNFKEQ. V gave up 4 bases and J gave up 3 bases, with 10 bases separating them. The CDR3 loop is CASSPDLYYEQYF. The CDR3 bases are TGTGCCAGCAGCCCAGACTTGTACTACGAGCAGTACTTC.

The V gene is TRBV15, the J gene TRBJ2-3; 9 positions agree with TRBD2. The junction had 10 bases not matched to a gene; V was cut back by 9 bases and J by 6 bases. CDR3 length: 14 amino acids. The germline V gene has CDR1 LNHNV and CDR2 YYDKDF (reference sequence). CDR3: CATSPGLAVDTQYF. In DNA form, the CDR3 reads TGTGCCACTTCACCGGGACTAGCAGTTGATACGCAGTATTTT.

The chain carries TRBV6-4 and TRBJ1-2, with 8 nucleotides matching TRBD1. CDR3 length: 14 amino acids. The V gene end was trimmed by 5 bases and the J gene end by 7 bases; junction bases not matched to a gene: 9. From germline, CDR1 is MRHNA and CDR2 SNTAGT. CDR3 nucleotide sequence: TGTGCCAGCAGTTCCGGACAGGGCGTCTCTGGCTACACCTTC. Amino acids: CASSSGQGVSGYTF.

The chain uses TRBV7-2 and TRBJ2-1; a possible D gene is TRBD1 (6 bases). V was clipped by 5 bases and J by 6 bases, with 14 bases between them. Germline V gives CDR1 SGHTA, CDR2 FQGNSA. This CDR3 has 14 amino acids. The CDR3 loop is CASSIGQHFNEQFF. CDR3 DNA: TGTGCCAGCAGCATCGGACAGCATTTCAATGAGCAGTTCTTC.

This chain connects TRBV6-5 to TRBJ2-5; 8 nucleotides align to TRBD2. The V segment lost 2 bases and the J segment 7 bases; nucleotides outside the gene matches: 6. This CDR3 comprises 14 residues. Germline V gene data show CDR1 as MNHEY and CDR2 as SVGAGI. CDR3 region: CASSYQRERGTQYF. CDR3 in DNA: TGTGCCAGCAGTTACCAGCGGGAGCGGGGGACCCAGTACTTC.

The V gene is TRBV18, the J gene TRBJ2-1; 7 nucleotides match TRBD2. The J segment lost 7 bases and the V segment lost 3 bases, leaving 0 bases of the junction unmatched. The CDR3 consists of 12 residues. In germline, CDR1 is KGHSH, CDR2 LQKENI. CDR3 in amino acids: CASSPGGNEQFF. CDR3 coding DNA: TGTGCCAGCTCACCCGGGGGGAATGAGCAGTTCTTC.

This chain links TRBV6-5 with TRBJ1-5; D is undetermined. Trimming cost V 0 bases and J 3 bases, with 9 bases left between them. The CDR3 is 15 residues long. Per germline, CDR1 MNHEY and CDR2 SVGAGI. The CDR3 DNA reads TGTGCCAGCAGTTACTCTTCAGGTCACAATCAGCCCCAGCATTTT. Translation: CASSYSSGHNQPQHF.

The V and J genes are TRBV6-1 and TRBJ2-5; the D gene could be TRBD1 or TRBD2 (6 bases each). Germline loops: CDR1 MNHNS, CDR2 SASEGT. V was pared by 2 bases and J by 3 bases, with 10 bases between. This CDR3 spans 14 amino acids. The CDR3 loop reads CASSELGGKETQYF. The CDR3 region has the DNA TGTGCCAGCAGTGAACTGGGGGGCAAAGAGACCCAGTACTTC.

V and J are TRBV6-1 and TRBJ2-7; 9 bases map to TRBD1. The CDR3 totals 15 residues. J lost 6 bases, V lost 2 bases, and 8 bases had no gene match. Germline CDR1 and CDR2: MNHNS and SASEGT. The chain's CDR3 is CASSERDRVRIEQYF. In DNA form, the CDR3 reads TGTGCCAGCAGTGAAAGGGACAGGGTAAGAATCGAGCAGTACTTC.

V usage is TRBV10-3 and J usage is TRBJ2-3; perhaps TRBD1 as D (6 bases). The germline V gene encodes CDR1 ENHRY and CDR2 SYGVKD. The CDR3 runs 13 residues. The ends were cut back, 6 bases at V and 5 bases at J, with 12 bases in the middle. The CDR3 bases are TGTGCCATCAGCAGAACAGGGCAAGATACGCAGTATTTT. Amino acid sequence: CAISRTGQDTQYF.

The chain uses TRBV25-1 and TRBJ1-1; no definite D call. Per germline, CDR1 MGHDK and CDR2 SYGVNS. The CDR3 loop spans 15 amino acids. V lost 1 base and J 1 base, leaving 10 bases between the germline ends. CDR3 sequence reads: CASSESGIPNTEAFF. The CDR3 region has the DNA TGTGCCAGCAGTGAATCGGGGATACCGAACACTGAAGCTTTCTTT.

This chain connects TRBV7-3 to TRBJ2-2; TRBD2 matches at 9 bases. The V segment lost 6 bases and the J segment 0 bases; nucleotides outside the gene matches: 8. CDR1 is SGHTA, CDR2 FQGTGA, per germline. The CDR3 spans 17 residues. CDR3 DNA sequence: TGTGCCAGCAGGTCTAGCGGGGTAATCGCGAACACCGGGGAGCTGTTTTTT. It encodes CASRSSGVIANTGELFF.